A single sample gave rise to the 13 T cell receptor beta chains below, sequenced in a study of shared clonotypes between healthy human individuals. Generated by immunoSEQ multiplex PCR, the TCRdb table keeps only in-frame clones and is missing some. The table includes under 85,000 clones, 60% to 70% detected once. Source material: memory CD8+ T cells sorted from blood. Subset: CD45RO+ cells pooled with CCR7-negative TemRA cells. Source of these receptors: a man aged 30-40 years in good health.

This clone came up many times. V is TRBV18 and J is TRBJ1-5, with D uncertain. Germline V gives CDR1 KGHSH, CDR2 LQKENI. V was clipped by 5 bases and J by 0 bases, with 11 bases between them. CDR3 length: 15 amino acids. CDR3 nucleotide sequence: TGTGCCAGCTCATTATCGGGGAATAGCAATCAGCCCCAGCATTTT. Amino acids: CASSLSGNSNQPQHF. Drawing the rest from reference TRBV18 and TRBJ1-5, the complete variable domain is NAGVMQNPRHLVRRRGQEARLRCSPMKGHSHVYWYRQLPEEGLKFMVYLQKENIIDESGMPKERFSAEFPKEGPSILRIQQVVRGDSAAYFCASSLSGNSNQPQHFGDGTRLSIL.

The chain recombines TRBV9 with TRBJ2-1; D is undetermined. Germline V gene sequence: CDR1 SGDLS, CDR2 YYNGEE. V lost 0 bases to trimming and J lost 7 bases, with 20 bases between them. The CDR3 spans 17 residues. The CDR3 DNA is TGTGCCAGCAGCGTAGGAATCAGTAAGAATTTGGGGAATGAGCAGTTCTTC. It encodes CASSVGISKNLGNEQFF.

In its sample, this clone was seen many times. The CDR3 nucleotides read TGTGCCAGCAGCCAAATGATCGGGGGTGTCTACGAGCAGTACTTC. Translating gives CASSQMIGGVYEQYF. This sequence joins TRBV7-6 and TRBJ2-7, with a tentative D call TRBD2 (6 bases). CDR3 length: 15 amino acids. The V gene's germline CDR1 is SGHVS and CDR2 FNYEAQ. V gave up 5 bases and J gave up 3 bases, with 17 bases separating them.

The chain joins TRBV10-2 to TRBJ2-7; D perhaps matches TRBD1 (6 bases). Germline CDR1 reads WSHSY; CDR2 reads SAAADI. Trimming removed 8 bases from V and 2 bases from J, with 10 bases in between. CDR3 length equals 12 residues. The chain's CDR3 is CASGGSPYEQYF. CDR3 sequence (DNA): TGCGCCAGCGGGGGCAGTCCCTACGAGCAGTACTTC.

The CDR3: CASSEGTGEREQYF. In DNA form, the CDR3 reads TGTGCCAGCAGTGAAGGGACAGGGGAGAGGGAGCAGTACTTC. The chain recombines TRBV25-1 with TRBJ2-7; 10 positions agree with TRBD1. The CDR3 is 14 amino acids. J lost 7 bases, V lost 2 bases, and 5 bases had no gene match. Germline V gives CDR1 MGHDK, CDR2 SYGVNS.

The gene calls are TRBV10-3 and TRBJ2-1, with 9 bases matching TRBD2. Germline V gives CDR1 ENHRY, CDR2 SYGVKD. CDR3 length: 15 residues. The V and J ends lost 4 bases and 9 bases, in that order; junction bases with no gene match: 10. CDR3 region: CAISVGGRAPSEQFF. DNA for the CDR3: TGTGCCATCAGTGTGGGCGGGAGGGCCCCAAGTGAGCAGTTCTTC.

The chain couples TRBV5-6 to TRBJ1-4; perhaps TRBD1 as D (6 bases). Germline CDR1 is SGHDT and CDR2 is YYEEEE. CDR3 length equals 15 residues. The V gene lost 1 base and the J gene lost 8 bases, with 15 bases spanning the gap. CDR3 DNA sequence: TGTGCCAGCAGCTTGATGGGGGCCCGGGACGAAAAACTGTTTTTT. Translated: CASSLMGARDEKLFF.

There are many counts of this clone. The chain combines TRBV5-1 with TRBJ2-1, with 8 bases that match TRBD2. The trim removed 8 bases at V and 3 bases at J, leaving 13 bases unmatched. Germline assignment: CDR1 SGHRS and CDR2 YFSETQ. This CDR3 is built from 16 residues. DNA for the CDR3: TGCGCCAGTACCCCTAGTGAGCGGGAGTTCTACAATGAGCAGTTCTTC. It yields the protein CASTPSEREFYNEQFF. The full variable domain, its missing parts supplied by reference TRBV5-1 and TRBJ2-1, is KAGVTQTPRYLIKTRGQQVTLSCSPISGHRSVSWYQQTPGQGLQFLFEYFSETQRNKGNFPGRFSGRQFSNSRSEMNVSTLELGDSALYLCASTPSEREFYNEQFFGPGTRLTVL.

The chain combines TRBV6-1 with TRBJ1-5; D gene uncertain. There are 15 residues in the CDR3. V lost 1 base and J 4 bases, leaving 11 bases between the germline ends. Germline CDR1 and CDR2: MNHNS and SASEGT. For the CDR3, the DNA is TGTGCCAGCAGTGAAGGTTCGGGCATGAATCAGCCCCAGCATTTT. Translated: CASSEGSGMNQPQHF.

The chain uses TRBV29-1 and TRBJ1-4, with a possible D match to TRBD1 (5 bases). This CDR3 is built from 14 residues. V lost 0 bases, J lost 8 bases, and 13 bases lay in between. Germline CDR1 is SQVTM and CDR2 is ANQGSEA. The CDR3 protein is CSVEDGGGLEKLFF. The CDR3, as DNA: TGCAGCGTTGAAGATGGGGGGGGATTGGAAAAACTGTTTTTT.

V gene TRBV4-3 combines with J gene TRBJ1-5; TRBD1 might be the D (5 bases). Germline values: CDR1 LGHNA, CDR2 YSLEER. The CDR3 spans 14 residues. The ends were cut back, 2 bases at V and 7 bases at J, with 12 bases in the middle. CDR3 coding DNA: TGCGCCAGCAGCCAATGGGACGGAGAACAGCCCCAGCATTTT. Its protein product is CASSQWDGEQPQHF.

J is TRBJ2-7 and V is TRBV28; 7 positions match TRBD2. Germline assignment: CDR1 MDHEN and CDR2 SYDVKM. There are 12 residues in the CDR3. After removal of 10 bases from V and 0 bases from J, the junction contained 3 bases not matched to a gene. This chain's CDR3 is CAIGLVSYEQYF. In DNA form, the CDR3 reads TGTGCCATCGGACTAGTCTCCTACGAGCAGTACTTC.

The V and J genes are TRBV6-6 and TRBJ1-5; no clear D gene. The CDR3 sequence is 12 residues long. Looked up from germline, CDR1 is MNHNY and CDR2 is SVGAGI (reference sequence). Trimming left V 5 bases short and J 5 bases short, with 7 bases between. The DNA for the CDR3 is TGTGCCAGCAGTACCCGCGATCAGCCCCAGCATTTT. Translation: CASSTRDQPQHF.